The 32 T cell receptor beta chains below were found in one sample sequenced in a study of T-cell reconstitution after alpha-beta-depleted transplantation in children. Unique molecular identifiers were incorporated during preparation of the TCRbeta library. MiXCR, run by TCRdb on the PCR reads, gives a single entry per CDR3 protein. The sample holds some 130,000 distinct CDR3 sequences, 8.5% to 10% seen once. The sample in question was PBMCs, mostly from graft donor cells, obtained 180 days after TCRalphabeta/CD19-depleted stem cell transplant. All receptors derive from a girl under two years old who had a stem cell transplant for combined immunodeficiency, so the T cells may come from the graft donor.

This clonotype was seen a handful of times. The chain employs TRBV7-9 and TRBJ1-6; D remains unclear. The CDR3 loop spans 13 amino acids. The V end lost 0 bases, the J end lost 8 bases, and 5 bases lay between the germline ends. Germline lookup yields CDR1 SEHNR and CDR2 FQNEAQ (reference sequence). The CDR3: CASSLAVDSPLHF. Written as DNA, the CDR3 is TGTGCCAGCAGCTTAGCGGTTGATTCACCCCTCCACTTT.

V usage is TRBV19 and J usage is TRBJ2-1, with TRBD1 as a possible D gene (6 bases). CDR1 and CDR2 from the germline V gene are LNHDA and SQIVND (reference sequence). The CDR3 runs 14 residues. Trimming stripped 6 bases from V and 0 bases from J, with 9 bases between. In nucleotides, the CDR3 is TGTGCCAGTAGCCCGGACAGCTCCTACAATGAGCAGTTCTTC. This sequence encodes CASSPDSSYNEQFF.

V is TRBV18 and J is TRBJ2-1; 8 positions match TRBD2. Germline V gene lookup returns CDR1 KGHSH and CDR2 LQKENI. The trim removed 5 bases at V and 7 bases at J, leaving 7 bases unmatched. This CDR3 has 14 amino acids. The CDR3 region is CASSSGGRRNEQFF. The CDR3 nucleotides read TGTGCCAGCTCATCGGGAGGGAGGAGAAATGAGCAGTTCTTC.

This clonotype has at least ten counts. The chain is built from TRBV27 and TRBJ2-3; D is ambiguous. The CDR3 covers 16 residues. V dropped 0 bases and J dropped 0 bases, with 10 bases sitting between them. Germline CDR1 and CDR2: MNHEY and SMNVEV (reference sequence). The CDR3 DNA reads TGTGCCAGCAGTTTATCGCCGGATGCAAGCACAGATACGCAGTATTTT. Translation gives CASSLSPDASTDTQYF.

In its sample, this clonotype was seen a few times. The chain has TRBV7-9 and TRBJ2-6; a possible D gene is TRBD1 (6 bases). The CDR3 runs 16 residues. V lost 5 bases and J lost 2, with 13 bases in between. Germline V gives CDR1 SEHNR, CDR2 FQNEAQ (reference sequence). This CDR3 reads CASSTTTGTGANVLTF. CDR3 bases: TGTGCCAGCAGCACCACTACAGGGACTGGGGCCAACGTCCTGACTTTC. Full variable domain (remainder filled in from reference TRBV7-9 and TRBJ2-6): DTGVSQNPRHKITKRGQNVTFRCDPISEHNRLYWYRQTLGQGPEFLTYFQNEAQLEKSRLLSDRFSAERPKGSFSTLEIQRTEQGDSAMYLCASSTTTGTGANVLTFGAGSRLTVL.

CDR3 residues: CASSPIDLGLSSYEQYF. The CDR3 DNA reads as TGTGCCAGCAGCCCGATTGACCTAGGTCTGAGCTCCTACGAGCAGTACTTC. The chain is built from TRBV9 and TRBJ2-7; no definite D call. Germline V gene lookup returns CDR1 SGDLS and CDR2 YYNGEE. The CDR3 extends over 17 amino acids. V was pared by 4 bases and J by 0 bases, with 20 bases between.

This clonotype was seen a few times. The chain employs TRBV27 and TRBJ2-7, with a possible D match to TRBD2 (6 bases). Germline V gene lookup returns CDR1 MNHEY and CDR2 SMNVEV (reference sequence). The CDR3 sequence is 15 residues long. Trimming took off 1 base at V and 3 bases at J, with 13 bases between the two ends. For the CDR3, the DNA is TGTGCCAGCAGTTTATATACCGGGAGAGTCTACGAGCAGTACTTC. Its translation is CASSLYTGRVYEQYF.

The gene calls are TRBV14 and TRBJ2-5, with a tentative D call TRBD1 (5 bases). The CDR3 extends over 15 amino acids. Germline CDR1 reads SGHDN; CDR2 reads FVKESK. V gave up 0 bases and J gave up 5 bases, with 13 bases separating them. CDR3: CASSQDPPKGETQYF. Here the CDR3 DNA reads TGTGCCAGCAGCCAAGATCCCCCCAAGGGGGAGACCCAGTACTTC.

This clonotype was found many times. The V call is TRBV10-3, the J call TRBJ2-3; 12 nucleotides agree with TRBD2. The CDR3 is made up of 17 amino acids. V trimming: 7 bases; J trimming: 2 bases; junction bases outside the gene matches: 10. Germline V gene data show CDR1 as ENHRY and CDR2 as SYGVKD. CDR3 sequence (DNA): TGTGCCATCAACTCGGGACTAGCGGGCCGGTACACAGATACGCAGTATTTT. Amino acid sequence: CAINSGLAGRYTDTQYF.

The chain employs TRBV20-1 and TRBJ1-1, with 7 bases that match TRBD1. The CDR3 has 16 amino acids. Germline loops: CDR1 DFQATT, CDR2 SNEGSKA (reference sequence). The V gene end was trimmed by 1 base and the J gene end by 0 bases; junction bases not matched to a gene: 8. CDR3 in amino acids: CSARADRHLMNTEAFF. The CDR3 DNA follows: TGCAGTGCTAGAGCGGACAGGCATCTCATGAACACTGAAGCTTTCTTT.

The CDR3 DNA reads TGCAGTGCTAGCCGTCCGGGACAGGGGACCTACGAGCAGTACTTC. Protein: CSASRPGQGTYEQYF. J is TRBJ2-7 and V is TRBV20-1; 10 positions agree with TRBD1. The CDR3 is made up of 15 amino acids. Trimming took 3 bases from V and 2 from J; bases not matched to a gene: 7. Germline-derived CDR1 and CDR2 are DFQATT and SNEGSKA (reference sequence).

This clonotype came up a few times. CDR3: CASSLTGFKNEKLFF. In DNA, the CDR3 is TGTGCCAGCAGCCTTACAGGGTTTAAGAATGAAAAACTGTTTTTT. The chain is built from TRBV12-3 or TRBV12-4 and TRBJ1-4, with a possible D match to TRBD1 (6 bases). The CDR3 is 15 amino acids. Trimming pared 6 bases from V and 5 bases from J, leaving 16 bases between.

The CDR3 loop reads CASSYLVVGGRGYTF. The CDR3 DNA sequence: TGTGCCAGCAGTTACTTGGTAGTGGGGGGCCGTGGCTACACCTTC. The gene calls are TRBV6-5 and TRBJ1-2; the D gene is possibly TRBD1 (6 bases). Between the trimmed V and J ends, which lost 1 base and 7 bases, there was a span of 16 bases. The germline V gene has CDR1 MNHEY and CDR2 SVGAGI. The CDR3 length is 15 residues.

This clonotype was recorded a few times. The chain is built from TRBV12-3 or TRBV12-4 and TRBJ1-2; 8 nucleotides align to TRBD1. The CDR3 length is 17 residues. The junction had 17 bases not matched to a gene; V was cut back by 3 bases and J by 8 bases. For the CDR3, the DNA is TGTGCCAGCAGTTTCCGGGGGGGGACAGGAGTCCCCTACGGCTACACCTTC. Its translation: CASSFRGGTGVPYGYTF.

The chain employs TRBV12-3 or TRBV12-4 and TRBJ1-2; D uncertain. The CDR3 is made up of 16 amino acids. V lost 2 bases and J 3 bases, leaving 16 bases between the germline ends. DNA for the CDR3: TGTGCCAGCAGTTTAAATACAGATTATCGGGACTATGGCTACACCTTC. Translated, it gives CASSLNTDYRDYGYTF.

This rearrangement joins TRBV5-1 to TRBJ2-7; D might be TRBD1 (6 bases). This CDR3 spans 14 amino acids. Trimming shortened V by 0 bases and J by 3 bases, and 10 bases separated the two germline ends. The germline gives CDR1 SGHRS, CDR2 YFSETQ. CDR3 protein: CASSLGTVDYEQYF. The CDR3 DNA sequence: TGCGCCAGCAGCTTGGGGACAGTGGACTACGAGCAGTACTTC.

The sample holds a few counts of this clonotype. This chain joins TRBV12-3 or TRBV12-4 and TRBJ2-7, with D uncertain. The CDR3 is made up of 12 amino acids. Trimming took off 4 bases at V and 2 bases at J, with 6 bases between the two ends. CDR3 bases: TGTGCCAGCAGTTCCTTCCCCTACGAGCAGTACTTC. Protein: CASSSFPYEQYF.

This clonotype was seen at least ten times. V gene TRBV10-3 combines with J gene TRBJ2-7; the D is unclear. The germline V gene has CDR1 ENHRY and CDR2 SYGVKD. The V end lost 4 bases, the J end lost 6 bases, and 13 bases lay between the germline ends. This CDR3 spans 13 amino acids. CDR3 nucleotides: TGTGCCATCAGTGTGGAGACAATTAGCGAGCAGTACTTC. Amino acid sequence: CAISVETISEQYF.

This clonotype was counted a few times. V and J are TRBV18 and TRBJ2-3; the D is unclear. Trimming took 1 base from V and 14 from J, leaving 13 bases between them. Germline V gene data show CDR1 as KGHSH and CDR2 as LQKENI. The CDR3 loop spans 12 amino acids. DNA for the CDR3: TGTGCCAGCTCACCACTCGGGTCTCGCGGGTATTTT. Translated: CASSPLGSRGYF.

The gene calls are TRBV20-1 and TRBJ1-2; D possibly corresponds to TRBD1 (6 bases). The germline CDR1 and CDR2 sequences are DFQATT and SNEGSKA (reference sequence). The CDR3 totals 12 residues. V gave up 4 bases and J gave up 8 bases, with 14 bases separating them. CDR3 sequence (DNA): TGCAGTGCTACGGGGGGGCCGATAGGCTACACCTTC. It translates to CSATGGPIGYTF.

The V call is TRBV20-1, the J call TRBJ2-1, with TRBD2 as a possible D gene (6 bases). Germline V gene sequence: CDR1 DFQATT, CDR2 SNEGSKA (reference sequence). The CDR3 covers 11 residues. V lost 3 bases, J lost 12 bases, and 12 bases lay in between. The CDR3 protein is CSARSTSRQFF. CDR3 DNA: TGCAGTGCTAGGTCTACTAGCAGGCAGTTCTTC.

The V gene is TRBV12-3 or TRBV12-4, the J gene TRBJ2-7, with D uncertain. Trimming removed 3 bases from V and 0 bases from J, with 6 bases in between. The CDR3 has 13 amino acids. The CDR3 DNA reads TGTGCCAGCAGTTTTGTCCCCTCCTACGAGCAGTACTTC. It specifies CASSFVPSYEQYF.

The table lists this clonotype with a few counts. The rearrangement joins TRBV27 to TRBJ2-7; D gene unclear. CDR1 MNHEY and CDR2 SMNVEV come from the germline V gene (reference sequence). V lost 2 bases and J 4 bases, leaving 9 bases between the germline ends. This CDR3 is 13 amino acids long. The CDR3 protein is CASSLNPGYEQYF. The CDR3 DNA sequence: TGTGCCAGCAGTTTAAATCCGGGTTACGAGCAGTACTTC.

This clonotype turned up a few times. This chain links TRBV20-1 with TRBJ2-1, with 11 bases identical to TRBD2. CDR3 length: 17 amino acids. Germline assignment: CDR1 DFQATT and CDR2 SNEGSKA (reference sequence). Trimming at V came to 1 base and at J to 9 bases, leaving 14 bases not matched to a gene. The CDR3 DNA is TGCAGTGCTAGAGCGCCCGAGACTAGCGGGAATCTTCTTGAGCAGTTCTTC. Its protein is CSARAPETSGNLLEQFF.

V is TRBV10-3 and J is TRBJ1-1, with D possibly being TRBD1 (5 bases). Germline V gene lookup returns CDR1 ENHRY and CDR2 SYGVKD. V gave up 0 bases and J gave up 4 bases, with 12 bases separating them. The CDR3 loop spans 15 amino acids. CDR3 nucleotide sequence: TGTGCCATCAGTGAGTCGAACTTCGGGGGCACTGAAGCTTTCTTT. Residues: CAISESNFGGTEAFF.

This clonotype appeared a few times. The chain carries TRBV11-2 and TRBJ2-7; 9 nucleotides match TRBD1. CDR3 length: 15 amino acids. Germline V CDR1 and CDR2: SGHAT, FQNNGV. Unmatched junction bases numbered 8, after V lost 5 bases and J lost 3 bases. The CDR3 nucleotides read TGTGCCAGCAGCCGTTACACGGGACAGGGCTACGAGCAGTACTTC. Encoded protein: CASSRYTGQGYEQYF.

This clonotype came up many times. CDR3 sequence (DNA): TGCGCCAGCAGCTCCCAGGCCCCGGGACAGGAAGCTTTCTTT. This encodes CASSSQAPGQEAFF. The rearrangement uses TRBV5-1 and TRBJ1-1, with TRBD1 identical over 7 bases. This CDR3 is built from 14 residues. With 3 bases clipped from V and 8 bases from J, the junction kept 10 bases outside the gene matches. Germline CDR1 and CDR2: SGHRS and YFSETQ.

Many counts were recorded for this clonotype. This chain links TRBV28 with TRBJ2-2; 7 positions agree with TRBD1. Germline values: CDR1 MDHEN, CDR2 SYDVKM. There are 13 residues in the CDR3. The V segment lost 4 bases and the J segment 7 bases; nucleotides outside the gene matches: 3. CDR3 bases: TGTGCCAGCAGTTCTCAGGGGGTCGGGGAGCTGTTTTTT. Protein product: CASSSQGVGELFF.

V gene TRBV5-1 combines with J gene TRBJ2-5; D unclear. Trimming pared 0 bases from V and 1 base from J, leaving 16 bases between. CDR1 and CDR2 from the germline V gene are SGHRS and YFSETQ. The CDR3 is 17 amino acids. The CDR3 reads CASSLAPPPKGQETQYF. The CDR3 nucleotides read TGCGCCAGCAGCTTGGCCCCCCCGCCCAAGGGCCAAGAGACCCAGTACTTC.

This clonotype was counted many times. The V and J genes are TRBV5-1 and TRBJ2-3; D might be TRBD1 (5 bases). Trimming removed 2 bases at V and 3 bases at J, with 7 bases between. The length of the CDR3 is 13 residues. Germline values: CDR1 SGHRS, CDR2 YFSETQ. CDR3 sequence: CASSFRTTDTQYF. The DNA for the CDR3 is TGCGCCAGCAGCTTCCGGACAACAGATACGCAGTATTTT. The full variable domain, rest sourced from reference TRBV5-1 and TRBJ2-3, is KAGVTQTPRYLIKTRGQQVTLSCSPISGHRSVSWYQQTPGQGLQFLFEYFSETQRNKGNFPGRFSGRQFSNSRSEMNVSTLELGDSALYLCASSFRTTDTQYFGPGTRLTVL.

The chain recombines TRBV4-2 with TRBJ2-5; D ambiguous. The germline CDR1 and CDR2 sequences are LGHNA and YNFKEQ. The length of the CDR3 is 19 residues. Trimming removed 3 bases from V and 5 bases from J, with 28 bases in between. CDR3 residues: CASSQDINKRLGRRETQYF. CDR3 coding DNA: TGTGCCAGCAGCCAGGATATAAATAAGCGCCTGGGCCGGCGGGAGACCCAGTACTTC.

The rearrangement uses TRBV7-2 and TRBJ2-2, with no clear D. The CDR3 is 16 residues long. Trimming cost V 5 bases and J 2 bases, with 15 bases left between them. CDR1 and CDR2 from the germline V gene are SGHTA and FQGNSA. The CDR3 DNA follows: TGTGCCAGCAGCCGCGGACCGGGCGTTAACACCGGGGAGCTGTTTTTT. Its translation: CASSRGPGVNTGELFF. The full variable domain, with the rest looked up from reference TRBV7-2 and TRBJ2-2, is GAGVSQSPSNKVTEKGKDVELRCDPISGHTALYWYRQSLGQGLEFLIYFQGNSAPDKSGLPSDRFSAERTGGSVSTLTIQRTQQEDSAVYLCASSRGPGVNTGELFFGEGSRLTVL.